This T cell receptor (beta chain) was documented in a study of cytomegalovirus exposure and HLA in healthy donors. Points from the study as a whole: First-cohort TCR clusters were later found to tend to co-occur in the approximately 110 validation repertoires.

Separate from the approximately 670-subject first cohort was the roughly 120-subject validation cohort, to which the donors belonged. V dropped 5 bases and J dropped 7; count of bases not matched to a gene: 6. Germline-derived CDR1 and CDR2 are SGHNT and YENEEA. The CDR3 spans 15 residues. As to this clone: Antigen specificity is unknown.

Sequenced by immunoSEQ multiplex PCR; TCRdb stores in-frame clones only, minus some. The data contain roughly 150,000 clones, roughly 80% of them seen just once; the ten biggest clones take up 2% to 2.5%. Sequencing was carried out using PBMCs. This clonotype originated in a man aged 25-45 years in good health and CMV-seropositive. The chain has TRBV11-3 and TRBJ2-1; 12 nucleotides align to TRBD2. The CDR3 sequence is CASSPASGGANEQFF. DNA for the CDR3: TGTGCCAGCAGCCCGGCTAGCGGGGGGGCGAATGAGCAGTTCTTC.